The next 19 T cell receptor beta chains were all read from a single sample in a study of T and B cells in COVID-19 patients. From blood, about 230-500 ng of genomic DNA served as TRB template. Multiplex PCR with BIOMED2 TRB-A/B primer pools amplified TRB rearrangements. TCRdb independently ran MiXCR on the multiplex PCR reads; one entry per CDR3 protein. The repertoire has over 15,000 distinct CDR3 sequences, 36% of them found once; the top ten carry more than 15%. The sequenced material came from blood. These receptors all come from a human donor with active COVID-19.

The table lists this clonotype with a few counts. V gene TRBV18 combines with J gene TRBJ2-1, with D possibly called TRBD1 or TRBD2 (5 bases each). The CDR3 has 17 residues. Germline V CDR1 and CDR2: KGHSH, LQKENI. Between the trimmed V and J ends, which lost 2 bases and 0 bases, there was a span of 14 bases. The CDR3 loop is CASSPFRDASSYNEQFF. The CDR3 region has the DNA TGTGCCAGCTCACCATTCAGGGACGCAAGCTCCTACAATGAGCAGTTCTTC. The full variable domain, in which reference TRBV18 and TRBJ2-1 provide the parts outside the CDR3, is NAGVMQNPRHLVRRRGQEARLRCSPMKGHSHVYWYRQLPEEGLKFMVYLQKENIIDESGMPKERFSAEFPKEGPSILRIQQVVRGDSAAYFCASSPFRDASSYNEQFFGPGTRLTVL.

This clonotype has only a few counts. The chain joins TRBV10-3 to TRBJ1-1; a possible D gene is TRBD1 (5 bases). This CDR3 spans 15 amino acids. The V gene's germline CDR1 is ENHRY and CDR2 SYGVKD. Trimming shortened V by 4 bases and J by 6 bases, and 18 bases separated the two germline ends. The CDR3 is CAISGAGKNSPEAFF. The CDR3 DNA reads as TGTGCCATCAGTGGGGCAGGGAAGAACAGCCCTGAAGCTTTCTTT.

CDR3 loop: CASIIVPGTDTQYF. CDR3 DNA: TGCGCCAGCATTATCGTCCCCGGTACAGATACGCAGTATTTT. The rearrangement links TRBV5-1 to TRBJ2-3; no firm D call. V lost 6 bases, J lost 3 bases, and 14 bases lay in between. The CDR3 length is 14 residues. Germline values: CDR1 SGHRS, CDR2 YFSETQ.

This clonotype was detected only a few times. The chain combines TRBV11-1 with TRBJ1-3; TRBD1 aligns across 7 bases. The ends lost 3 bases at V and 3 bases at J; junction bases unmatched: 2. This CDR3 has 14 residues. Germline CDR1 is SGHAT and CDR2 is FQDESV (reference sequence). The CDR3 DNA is TGTGCCAGCAGCTTCGACAGGGATGGAAACACCATATATTTT. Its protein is CASSFDRDGNTIYF.

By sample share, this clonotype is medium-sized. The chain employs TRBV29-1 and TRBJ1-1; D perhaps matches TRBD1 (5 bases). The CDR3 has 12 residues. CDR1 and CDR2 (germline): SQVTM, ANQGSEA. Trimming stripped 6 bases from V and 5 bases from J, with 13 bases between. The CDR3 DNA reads TGCAGCGTGCGGCCCAGGGTTACTGAAGCTTTCTTT. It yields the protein CSVRPRVTEAFF.

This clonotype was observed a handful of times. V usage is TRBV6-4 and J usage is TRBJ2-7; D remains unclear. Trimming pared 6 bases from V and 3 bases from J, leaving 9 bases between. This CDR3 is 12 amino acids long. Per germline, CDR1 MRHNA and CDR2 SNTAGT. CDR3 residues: CASRRDIYEQYV. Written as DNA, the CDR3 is TGTGCCAGCAGGAGAGATATCTACGAGCAGTACGTC.

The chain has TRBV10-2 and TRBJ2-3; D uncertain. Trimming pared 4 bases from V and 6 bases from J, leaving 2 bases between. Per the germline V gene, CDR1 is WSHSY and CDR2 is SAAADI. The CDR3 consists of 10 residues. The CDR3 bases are TGCGCCAGCAGTGGGGATACGCAGTATTTT. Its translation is CASSGDTQYF.

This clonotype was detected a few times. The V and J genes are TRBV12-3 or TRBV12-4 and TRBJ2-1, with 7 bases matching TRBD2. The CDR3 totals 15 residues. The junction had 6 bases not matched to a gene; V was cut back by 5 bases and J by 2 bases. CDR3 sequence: CASSHQGGTYNEQFF. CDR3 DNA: TGTGCCAGCAGTCACCAGGGAGGGACCTACAATGAGCAGTTCTTC.

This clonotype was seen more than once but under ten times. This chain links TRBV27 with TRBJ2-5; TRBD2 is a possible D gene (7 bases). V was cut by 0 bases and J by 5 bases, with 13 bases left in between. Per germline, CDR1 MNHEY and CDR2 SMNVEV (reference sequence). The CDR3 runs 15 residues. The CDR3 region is CASSLSGGAGETQYF. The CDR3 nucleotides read TGTGCCAGCAGTTTATCAGGGGGGGCCGGGGAGACCCAGTACTTC.

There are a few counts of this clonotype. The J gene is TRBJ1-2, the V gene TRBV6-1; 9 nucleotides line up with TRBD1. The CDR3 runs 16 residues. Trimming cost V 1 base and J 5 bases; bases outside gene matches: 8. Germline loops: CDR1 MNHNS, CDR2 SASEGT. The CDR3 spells CASSEVTTGTGYGYTF. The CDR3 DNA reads TGTGCCAGCAGTGAAGTAACGACCGGGACAGGGTATGGCTACACCTTC.

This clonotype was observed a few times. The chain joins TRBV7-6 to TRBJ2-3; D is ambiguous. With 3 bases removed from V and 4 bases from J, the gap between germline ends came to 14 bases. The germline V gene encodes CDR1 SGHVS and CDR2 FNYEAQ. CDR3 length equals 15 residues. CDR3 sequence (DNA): TGTGCCAGCAGCTTCAGTTGGGTGGGCTCAGATACGCAGTATTTT. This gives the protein CASSFSWVGSDTQYF.

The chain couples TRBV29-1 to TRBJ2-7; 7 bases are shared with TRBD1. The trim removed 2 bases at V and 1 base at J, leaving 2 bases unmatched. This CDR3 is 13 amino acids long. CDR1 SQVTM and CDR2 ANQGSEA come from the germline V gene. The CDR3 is CSVEKGQSYEQYF. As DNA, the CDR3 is TGCAGCGTTGAAAAGGGACAGTCCTACGAGCAGTACTTC.

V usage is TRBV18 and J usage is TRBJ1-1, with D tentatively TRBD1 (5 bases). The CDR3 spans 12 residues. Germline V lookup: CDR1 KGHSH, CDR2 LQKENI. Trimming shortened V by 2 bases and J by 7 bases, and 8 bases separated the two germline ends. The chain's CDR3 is CASSPAGYEAFF. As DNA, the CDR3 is TGTGCCAGCTCACCAGCAGGGTATGAAGCTTTCTTT. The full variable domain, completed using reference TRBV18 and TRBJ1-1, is NAGVMQNPRHLVRRRGQEARLRCSPMKGHSHVYWYRQLPEEGLKFMVYLQKENIIDESGMPKERFSAEFPKEGPSILRIQQVVRGDSAAYFCASSPAGYEAFFGQGTRLTVV.

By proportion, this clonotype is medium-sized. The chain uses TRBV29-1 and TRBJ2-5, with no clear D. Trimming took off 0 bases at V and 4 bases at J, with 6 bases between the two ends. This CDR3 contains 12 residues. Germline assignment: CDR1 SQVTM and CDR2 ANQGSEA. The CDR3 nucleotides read TGCAGCGTTGAAGAACTCCCAGAGACCCAGTACTTC. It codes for CSVEELPETQYF. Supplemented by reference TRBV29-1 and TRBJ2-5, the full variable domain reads SAVISQKPSRDICQRGTSLTIQCQVDSQVTMMFWYRQQPGQSLTLIATANQGSEATYESGFVIDKFPISRPNLTFSTLTVSNMSPEDSSIYLCSVEELPETQYFGPGTRLLVL.

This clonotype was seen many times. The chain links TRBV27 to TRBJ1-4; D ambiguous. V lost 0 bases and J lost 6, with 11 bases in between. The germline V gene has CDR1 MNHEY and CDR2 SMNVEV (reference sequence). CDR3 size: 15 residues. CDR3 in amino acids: CASSLSTGWDEKLFF. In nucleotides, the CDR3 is TGTGCCAGCAGTTTATCGACGGGATGGGATGAAAAACTGTTTTTT.

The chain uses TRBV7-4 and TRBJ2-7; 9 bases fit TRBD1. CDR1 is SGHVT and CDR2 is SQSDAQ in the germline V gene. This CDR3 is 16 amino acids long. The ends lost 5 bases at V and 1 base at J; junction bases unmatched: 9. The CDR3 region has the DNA TGTGCCAGCAGCACTATACAGGGGGCGAAATCCTACGAGCAGTACTTC. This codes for CASSTIQGAKSYEQYF.

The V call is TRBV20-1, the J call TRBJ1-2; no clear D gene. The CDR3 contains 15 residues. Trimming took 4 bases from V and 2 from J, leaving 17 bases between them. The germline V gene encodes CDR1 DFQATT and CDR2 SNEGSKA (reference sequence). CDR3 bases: TGCAGTGCTACCGGCCGCGGGGTGGAGAACTATGGCTACACCTTC. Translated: CSATGRGVENYGYTF.

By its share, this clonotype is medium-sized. CDR3 residues: CASSAGQGLDTQYF. The CDR3 bases are TGTGCCAGCAGTGCCGGACAGGGATTAGATACGCAGTATTTT. This chain joins TRBV6-1 and TRBJ2-3; 8 bases match TRBD1. The CDR3 runs to 14 residues. With 4 bases clipped from V and 5 bases from J, the junction kept 5 bases outside the gene matches. Germline CDR1 MNHNS, CDR2 SASEGT.

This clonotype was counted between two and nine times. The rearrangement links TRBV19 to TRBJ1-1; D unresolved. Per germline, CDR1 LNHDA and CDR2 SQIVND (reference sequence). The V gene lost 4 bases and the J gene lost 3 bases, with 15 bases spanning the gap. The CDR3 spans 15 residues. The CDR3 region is CASSSFSLGDTEAFF. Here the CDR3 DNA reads TGTGCCAGTAGTAGCTTCAGTCTTGGGGACACTGAAGCTTTCTTT.